This T cell receptor beta chain was observed in a study of T cells after yellow fever vaccination. The wider study: Sorting by CD3, CD45RA, CCR7 and CD95 gave EM, EMRA, CM and Tscm subsets. Study-wide findings and caveats: At 95% to 98% for CD4 and about 87% for CD8, most primary-vaccination clones showed up again after the booster. Abundant bulk-population clonotypes could contaminate the FACS-sorted repertoires.

There are many counts of this clonotype. TCRdb itself ran the 5' RACE reads through MiXCR, one entry per CDR3 protein. The sample has just over 25,000 distinct CDR3 sequences, 5% to 6% seen once; the top ten hold 12%. With 2 bases clipped from V and 8 bases from J, the junction kept 5 bases outside the gene matches. The CDR3 has 15 amino acids. Germline V gives CDR1 LGHNA, CDR2 YNFKEQ. Material: PBMCs, either bulk or a sorted T-cell subset (CD4+, CD8+, memory, or dextramer-sorted; not recorded which), obtained 15 days after the yellow fever booster vaccination. The chain combines TRBV4-2 with TRBJ2-2; TRBD2 agrees at 10 bases. The origin of this receptor is a man between 25 and 39 years old who received the YFV17D yellow fever vaccine. This CDR3 reads CASSQSGRASGELFF. DNA for the CDR3: TGTGCCAGCAGCCAAAGCGGGAGGGCCTCTGGGGAGCTGTTTTTT.